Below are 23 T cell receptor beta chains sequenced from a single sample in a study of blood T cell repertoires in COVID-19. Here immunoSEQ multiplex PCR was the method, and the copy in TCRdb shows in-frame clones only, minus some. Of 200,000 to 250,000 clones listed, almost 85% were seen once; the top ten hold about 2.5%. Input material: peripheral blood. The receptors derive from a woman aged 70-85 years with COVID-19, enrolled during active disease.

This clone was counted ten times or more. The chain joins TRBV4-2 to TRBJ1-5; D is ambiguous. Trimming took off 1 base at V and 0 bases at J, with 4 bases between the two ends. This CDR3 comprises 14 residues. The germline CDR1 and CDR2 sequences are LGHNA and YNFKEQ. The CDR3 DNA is TGTGCCAGCAGCCAAGTTATTAGCAATCAGCCCCAGCATTTT. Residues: CASSQVISNQPQHF.

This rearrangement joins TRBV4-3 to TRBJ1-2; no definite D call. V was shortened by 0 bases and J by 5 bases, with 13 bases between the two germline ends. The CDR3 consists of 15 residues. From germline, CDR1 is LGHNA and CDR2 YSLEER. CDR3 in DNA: TGCGCCAGCAGCCAAGAAGGGAGAGGGTCTTATGGCTACACCTTC. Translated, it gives CASSQEGRGSYGYTF.

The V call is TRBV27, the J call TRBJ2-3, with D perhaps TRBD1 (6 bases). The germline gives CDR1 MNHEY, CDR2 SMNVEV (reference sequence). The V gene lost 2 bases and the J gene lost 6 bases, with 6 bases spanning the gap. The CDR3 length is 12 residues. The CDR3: CASSLRGDTQYF. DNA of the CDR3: TGTGCCAGCAGTTTAAGGGGGGATACGCAGTATTTT.

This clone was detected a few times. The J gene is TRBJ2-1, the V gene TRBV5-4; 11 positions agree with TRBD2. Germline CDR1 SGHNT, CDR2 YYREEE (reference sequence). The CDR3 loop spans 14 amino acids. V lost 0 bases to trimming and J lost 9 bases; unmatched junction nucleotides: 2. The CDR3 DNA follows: TGTGCCAGCAGCTTGGTAGCGGGAGGGGCTGAGCAGTTCTTC. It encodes CASSLVAGGAEQFF.

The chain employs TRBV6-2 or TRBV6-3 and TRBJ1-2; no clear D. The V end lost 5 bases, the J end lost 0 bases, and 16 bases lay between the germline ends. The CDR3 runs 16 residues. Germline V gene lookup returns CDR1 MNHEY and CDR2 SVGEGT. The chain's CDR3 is CASSPAGYGSNYGYTF. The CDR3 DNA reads TGTGCCAGCAGTCCCGCGGGTTATGGGTCTAACTATGGCTACACCTTC.

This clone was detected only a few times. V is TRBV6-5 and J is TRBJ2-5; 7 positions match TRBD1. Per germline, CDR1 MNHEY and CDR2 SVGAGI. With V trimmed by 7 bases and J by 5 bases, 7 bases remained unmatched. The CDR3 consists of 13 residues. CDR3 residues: CASKGGGGETQYF. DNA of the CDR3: TGTGCCAGCAAAGGGGGCGGCGGGGAGACCCAGTACTTC.

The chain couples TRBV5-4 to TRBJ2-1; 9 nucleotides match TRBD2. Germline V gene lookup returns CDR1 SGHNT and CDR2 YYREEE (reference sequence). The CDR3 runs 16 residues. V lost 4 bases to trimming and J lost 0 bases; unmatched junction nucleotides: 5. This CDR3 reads CASSPSSGISYNEQFF. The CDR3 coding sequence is TGTGCCAGCAGCCCCTCTAGCGGGATCTCCTACAATGAGCAGTTCTTC.

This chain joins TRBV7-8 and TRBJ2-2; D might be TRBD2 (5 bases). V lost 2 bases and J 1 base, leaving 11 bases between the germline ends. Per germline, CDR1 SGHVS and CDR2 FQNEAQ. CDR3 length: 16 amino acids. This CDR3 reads CASSLRGGLNTGELFF. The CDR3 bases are TGTGCCAGCAGCTTAAGAGGCGGGCTGAACACCGGGGAGCTGTTTTTT. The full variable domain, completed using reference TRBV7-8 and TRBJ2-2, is GAGVSQSPRYKVAKRGQDVALRCDPISGHVSLFWYQQALGQGPEFLTYFQNEAQLDKSGLPSDRFFAERPEGSVSTLKIQRTQQEDSAVYLCASSLRGGLNTGELFFGEGSRLTVL.

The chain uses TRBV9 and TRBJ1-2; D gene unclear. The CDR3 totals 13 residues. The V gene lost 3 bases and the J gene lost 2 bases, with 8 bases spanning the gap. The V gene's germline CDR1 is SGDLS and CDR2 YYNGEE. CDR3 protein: CASSEGSNYGYTF. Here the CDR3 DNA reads TGTGCCAGCAGCGAAGGGAGCAACTATGGCTACACCTTC.

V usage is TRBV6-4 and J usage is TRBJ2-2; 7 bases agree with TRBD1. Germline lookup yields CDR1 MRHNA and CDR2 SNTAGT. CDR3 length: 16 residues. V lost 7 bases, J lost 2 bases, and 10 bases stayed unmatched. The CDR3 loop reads CASTEAGTVNTGELFF. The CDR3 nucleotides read TGTGCCAGCACTGAAGCCGGGACAGTTAACACCGGGGAGCTGTTTTTT.

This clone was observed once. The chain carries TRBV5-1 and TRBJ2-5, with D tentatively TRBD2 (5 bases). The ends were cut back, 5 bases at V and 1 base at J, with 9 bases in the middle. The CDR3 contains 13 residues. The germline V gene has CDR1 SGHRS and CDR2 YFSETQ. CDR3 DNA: TGCGCCAGCAGACTAGAGGGCCAAGAGACCCAGTACTTC. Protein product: CASRLEGQETQYF.

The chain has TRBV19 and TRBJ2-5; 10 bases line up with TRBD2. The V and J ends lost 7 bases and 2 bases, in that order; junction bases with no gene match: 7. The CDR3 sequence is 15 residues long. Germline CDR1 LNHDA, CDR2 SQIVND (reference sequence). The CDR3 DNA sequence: TGTGCCAGTATGGAGCGGGAGGGCCTTCAAGAGACCCAGTACTTC. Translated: CASMEREGLQETQYF.

The CDR3 is CASSLGQGNEKLFF. The CDR3 DNA follows: TGTGCCAGCAGTTTGGGACAGGGGAATGAAAAACTGTTTTTT. The chain is built from TRBV6-2 or TRBV6-3 and TRBJ1-4, with 10 nucleotides matching TRBD1. CDR1 is MNHEY, CDR2 SVGEGT, per germline. The V segment lost 4 bases and the J segment 5 bases; nucleotides outside the gene matches: 1. The CDR3 extends over 14 amino acids.

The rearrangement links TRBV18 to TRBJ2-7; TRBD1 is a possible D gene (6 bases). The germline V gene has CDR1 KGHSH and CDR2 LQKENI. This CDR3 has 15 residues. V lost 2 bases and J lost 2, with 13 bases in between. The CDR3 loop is CASSPGRQETYEQYF. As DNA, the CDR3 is TGTGCCAGCTCACCAGGGCGACAGGAGACCTACGAGCAGTACTTC.

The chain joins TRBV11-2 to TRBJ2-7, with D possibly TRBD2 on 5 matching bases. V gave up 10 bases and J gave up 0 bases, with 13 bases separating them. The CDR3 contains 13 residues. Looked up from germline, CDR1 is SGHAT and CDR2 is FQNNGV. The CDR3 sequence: CATGRRSSYEQYF. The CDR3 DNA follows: TGTGCCACCGGGCGGAGGAGCTCCTACGAGCAGTACTTC.

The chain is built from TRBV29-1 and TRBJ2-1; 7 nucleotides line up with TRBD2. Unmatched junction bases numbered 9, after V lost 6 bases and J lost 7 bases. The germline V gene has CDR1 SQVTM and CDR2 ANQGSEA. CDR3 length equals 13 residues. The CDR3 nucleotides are TGCAGCGTCGGGAGCGGGATTGAAAATGAGCAGTTCTTC. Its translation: CSVGSGIENEQFF.

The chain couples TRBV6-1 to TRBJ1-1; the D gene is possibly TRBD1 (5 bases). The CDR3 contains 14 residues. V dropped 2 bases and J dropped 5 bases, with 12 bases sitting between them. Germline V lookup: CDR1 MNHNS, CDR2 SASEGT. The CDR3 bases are TGTGCCAGCAGTGAAATGGTCAGGGATACTGAAGCTTTCTTT. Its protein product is CASSEMVRDTEAFF.

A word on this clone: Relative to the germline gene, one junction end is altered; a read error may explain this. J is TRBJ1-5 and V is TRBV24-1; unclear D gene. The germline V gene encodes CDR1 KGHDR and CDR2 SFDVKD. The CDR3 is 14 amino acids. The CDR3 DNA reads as TGTGCCCCCAGTAGGAGTGATAGCAATCAGCCCCAGCATTTT. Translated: CAPSRSDSNQPQHF.

For the CDR3, the DNA is TGTGCCAGCAGCTCCGGGACAGGGGCAGATACGCAGTATTTT. This translates into CASSSGTGADTQYF. This sequence joins TRBV11-2 and TRBJ2-3, with TRBD1 matching over 10 bases. The V gene end was trimmed by 4 bases and the J gene end by 4 bases; junction bases not matched to a gene: 2. The CDR3 consists of 14 residues. CDR1 and CDR2 (germline): SGHAT, FQNNGV.

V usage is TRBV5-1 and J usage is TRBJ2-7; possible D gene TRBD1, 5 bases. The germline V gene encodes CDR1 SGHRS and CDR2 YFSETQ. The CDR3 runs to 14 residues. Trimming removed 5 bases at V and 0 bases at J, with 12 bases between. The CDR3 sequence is CASSFTGVSYEQYF. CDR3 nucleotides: TGCGCCAGCAGTTTTACAGGAGTCTCCTACGAGCAGTACTTC.

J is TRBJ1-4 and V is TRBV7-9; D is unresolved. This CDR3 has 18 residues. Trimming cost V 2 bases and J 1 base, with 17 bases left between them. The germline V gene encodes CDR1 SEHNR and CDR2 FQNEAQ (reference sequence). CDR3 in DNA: TGTGCCAGCAGCTTATGGGCAGGAAGGAGGGAAACTAATGAAAAACTGTTTTTT. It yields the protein CASSLWAGRRETNEKLFF.

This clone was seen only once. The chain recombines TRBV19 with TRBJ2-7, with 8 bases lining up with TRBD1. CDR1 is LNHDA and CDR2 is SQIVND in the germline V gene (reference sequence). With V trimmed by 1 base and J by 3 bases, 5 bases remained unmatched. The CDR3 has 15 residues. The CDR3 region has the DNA TGTGCCAGTAGTATAGGACAGGGGATGGACTACGAGCAGTACTTC. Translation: CASSIGQGMDYEQYF. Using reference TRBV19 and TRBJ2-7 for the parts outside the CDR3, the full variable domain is DGGITQSPKYLFRKEGQNVTLSCEQNLNHDAMYWYRQDPGQGLRLIYYSQIVNDFQKGDIAEGYSVSREKKESFPLTVTSAQKNPTAFYLCASSIGQGMDYEQYFGPGTRLTVT.

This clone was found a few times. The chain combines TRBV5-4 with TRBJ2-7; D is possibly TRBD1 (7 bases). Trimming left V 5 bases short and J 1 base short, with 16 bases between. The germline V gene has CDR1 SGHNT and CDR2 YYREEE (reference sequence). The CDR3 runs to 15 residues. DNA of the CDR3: TGTGCCAGCAGGCGCTCAGGGGGAGGTTCCTACGAGCAGTACTTC. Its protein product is CASRRSGGGSYEQYF.